This T cell receptor beta chain is drawn from a study of control samples from healthy donors and cancer patients. Germline values: CDR1 LNHDA, CDR2 SQIVND (reference sequence). The CDR3 extends over 19 amino acids. Between the trimmed V and J ends, which lost 4 bases and 7 bases, there was a span of 29 bases. TCRdb keeps only in-frame clones here, not all; method: immunoSEQ multiplex PCR. This repertoire shows 150,000 to 200,000 clones, roughly 90% found once; its top ten account for around 12%. The sequencing input was blood. This rearrangement joins TRBV19 to TRBJ1-5, with D perhaps matching TRBD1 (5 bases). The source is a man in his thirties or forties in good health. The CDR3 reads CASSKIGVGTWGEGQPQHF. The DNA of the CDR3 is TGTGCCAGTAGTAAAATAGGGGTCGGGACTTGGGGCGAAGGGCAGCCCCAGCATTTT.